This T cell receptor (beta chain) is from a study of OX40 agonist ivuxolimab in advanced cancers. The repertoire was sequenced with immunoSEQ multiplex PCR; TCRdb's copy has only in-frame clones and lacks some. The sample consists of 25,000 to 35,000 clones, around 84% of them appearing once. The CDR3 totals 15 residues. Trimming left V 4 bases short and J 2 bases short, with 15 bases between. Germline CDR1 and CDR2: SGHVS and FNYEAQ. This clone was detected only once. This chain connects TRBV7-6 to TRBJ2-7; the D gene is possibly TRBD1 (5 bases). The TCR sequence derives from an adult with an advanced solid tumor such as melanoma, head and neck, liver or kidney cancer. The sequences come from CD4+ or CD8+ T cells sorted from blood, collected in a trial of the OX40 agonist ivuxolimab. The CDR3 coding sequence is TGTGCCAGCAGCTCCTCCGTTGACAGCCCCTACGAGCAGTACTTC. Translated, it gives CASSSSVDSPYEQYF.